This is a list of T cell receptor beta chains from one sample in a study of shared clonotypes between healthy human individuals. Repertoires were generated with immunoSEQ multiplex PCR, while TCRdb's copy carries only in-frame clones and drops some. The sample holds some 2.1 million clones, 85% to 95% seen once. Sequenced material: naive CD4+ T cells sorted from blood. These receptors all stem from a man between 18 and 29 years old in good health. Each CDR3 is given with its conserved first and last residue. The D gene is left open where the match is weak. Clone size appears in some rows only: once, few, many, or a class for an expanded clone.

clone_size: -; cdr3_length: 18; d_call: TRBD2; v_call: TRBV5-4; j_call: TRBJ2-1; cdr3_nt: TGTGCCAGCAGCGGAACCGGGACTAGCGGGAACTGGTACAATGAGCAGTTCTTC; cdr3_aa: CASSGTGTSGNWYNEQFF
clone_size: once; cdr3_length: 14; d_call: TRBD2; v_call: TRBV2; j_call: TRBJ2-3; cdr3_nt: TGTGCCAGCAGACTAGCGGTAGGCACAGATACGCAGTATTTT; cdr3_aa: CASRLAVGTDTQYF
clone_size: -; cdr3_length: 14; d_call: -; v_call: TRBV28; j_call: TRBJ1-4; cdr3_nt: TGTGCCAGCAGTTTACCGGCGGAGAATGAAAAACTGTTTTTT; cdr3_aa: CASSLPAENEKLFF
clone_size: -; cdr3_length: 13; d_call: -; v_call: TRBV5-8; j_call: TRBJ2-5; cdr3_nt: TGTGCCAGCAGCTTTCATCGGGAAGAGACCCAGTACTTC; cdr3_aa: CASSFHREETQYF
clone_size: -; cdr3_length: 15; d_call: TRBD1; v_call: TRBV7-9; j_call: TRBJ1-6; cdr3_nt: TGTGCCAGCACGCGACCGGGACAGGGAAATTCACCCCTCCACTTT; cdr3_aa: CASTRPGQGNSPLHF
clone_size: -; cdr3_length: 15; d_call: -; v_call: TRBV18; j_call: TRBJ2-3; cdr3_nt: TGTGCCAGCTCGTTAACAGTCCAGGCGACAGATACGCAGTATTTT; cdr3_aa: CASSLTVQATDTQYF
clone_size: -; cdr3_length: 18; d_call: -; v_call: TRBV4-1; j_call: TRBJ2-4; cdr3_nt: TGCGCCAGCAGCCAAGAATCCGCGACTAGTAAGGCCAAAAACATTCAGTACTTC; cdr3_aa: CASSQESATSKAKNIQYF
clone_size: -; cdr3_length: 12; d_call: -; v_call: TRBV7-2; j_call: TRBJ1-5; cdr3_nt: TGTGCCAGCAGCTTAGCCGGGCAGCCCCAGCATTTT; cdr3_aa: CASSLAGQPQHF
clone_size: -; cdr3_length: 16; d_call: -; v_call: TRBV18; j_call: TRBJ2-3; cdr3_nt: TGTGCCAGCTCACCCACAGGGAGAGGGAGCACAGATACGCAGTATTTT; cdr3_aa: CASSPTGRGSTDTQYF
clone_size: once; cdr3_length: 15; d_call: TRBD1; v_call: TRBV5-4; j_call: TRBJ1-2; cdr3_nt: TGTGCCAGCAGCCAGGACAGGGATCGAGGGTATGGCTACACCTTC; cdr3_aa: CASSQDRDRGYGYTF
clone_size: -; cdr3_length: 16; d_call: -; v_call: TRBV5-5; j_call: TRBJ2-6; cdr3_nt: TGTGCCAGCAGCTTGCGCGTGGTATCTGGGGCCAACGTCCTGACTTTC; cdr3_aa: CASSLRVVSGANVLTF
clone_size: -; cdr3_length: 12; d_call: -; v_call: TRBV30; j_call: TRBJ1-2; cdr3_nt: TGTGCCTGGGAAACAGGCGTCTATGGCTACACCTTC; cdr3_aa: CAWETGVYGYTF
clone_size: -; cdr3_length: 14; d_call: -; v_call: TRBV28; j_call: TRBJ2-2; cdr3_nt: TGTGCCAGCACTGAGGAGCCGAACACCGGGGAGCTGTTTTTT; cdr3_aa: CASTEEPNTGELFF
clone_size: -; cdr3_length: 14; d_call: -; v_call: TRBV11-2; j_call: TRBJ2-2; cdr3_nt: TGTGCCAGCAGCTTACTCGCGAACACCGGGGAGCTGTTTTTT; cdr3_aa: CASSLLANTGELFF
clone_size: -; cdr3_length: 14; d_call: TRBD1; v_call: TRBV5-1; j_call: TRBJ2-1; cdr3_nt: TGCGCCAGCAGCTCTAAGACAGGGTTAAGTGAGCAGTTCTTC; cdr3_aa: CASSSKTGLSEQFF
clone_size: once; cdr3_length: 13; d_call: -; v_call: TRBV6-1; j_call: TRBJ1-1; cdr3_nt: TGTGCCAGCAGTGGCCAGCGGAACACTGAAGCTTTCTTT; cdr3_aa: CASSGQRNTEAFF
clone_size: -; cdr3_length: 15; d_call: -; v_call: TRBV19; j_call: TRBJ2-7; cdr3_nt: TGTGCCAGTAGTCCCTCACCTGACAGCCTTGGGAAGCAGTACTTC; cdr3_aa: CASSPSPDSLGKQYF
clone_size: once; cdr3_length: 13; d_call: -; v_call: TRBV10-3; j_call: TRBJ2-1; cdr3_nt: TGTGCCATCAGTGAGATGTGGAGCGGGGAGCAGTTCTTC; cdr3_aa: CAISEMWSGEQFF
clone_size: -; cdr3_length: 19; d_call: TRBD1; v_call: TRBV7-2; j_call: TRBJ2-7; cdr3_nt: TGTGCCAGCAGCCCTCGACAGGGAATTCACCGGGACCCACCATACGAGCAGTACTTC; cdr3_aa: CASSPRQGIHRDPPYEQYF
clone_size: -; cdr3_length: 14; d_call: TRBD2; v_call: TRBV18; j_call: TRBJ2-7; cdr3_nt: TGTGCCAGCTCACCAAGCGGGAGGGCCAATCAGCAGTACTTC; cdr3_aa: CASSPSGRANQQYF
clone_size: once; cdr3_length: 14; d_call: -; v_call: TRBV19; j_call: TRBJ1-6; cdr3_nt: TGTGCCAGTAGTTCAAGCTCCTATAATTCACCCCTCCACTTT; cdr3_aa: CASSSSSYNSPLHF
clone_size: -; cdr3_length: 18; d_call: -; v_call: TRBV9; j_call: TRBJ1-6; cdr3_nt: TGTGCCAGCAGCGTAGAGGAGGGCCGGAGCTCCTATAATTCACCCCTCCACTTT; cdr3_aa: CASSVEEGRSSYNSPLHF
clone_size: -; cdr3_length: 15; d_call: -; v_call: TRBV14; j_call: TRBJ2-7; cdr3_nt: TGTGCCAGCAGCCAACGCTTGACCCCTTCCTACGAGCAGTACTTC; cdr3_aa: CASSQRLTPSYEQYF
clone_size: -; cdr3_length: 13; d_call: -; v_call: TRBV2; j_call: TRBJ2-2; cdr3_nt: TGTGCCAGCACTATTTCGGCCACCGGGGAGCTGTTTTTT; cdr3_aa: CASTISATGELFF
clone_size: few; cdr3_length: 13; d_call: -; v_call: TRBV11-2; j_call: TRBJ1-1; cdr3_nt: TGTGCCAGCAGCCCCACAGGGAACACTGAAGCTTTCTTT; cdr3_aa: CASSPTGNTEAFF
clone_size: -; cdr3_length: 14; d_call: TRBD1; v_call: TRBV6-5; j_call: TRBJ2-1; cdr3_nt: TGTGCCAGCAGTTACTGGACAGGCTACAATGAGCAGTTCTTC; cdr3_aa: CASSYWTGYNEQFF
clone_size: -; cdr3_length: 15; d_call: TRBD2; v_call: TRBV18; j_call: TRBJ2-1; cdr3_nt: TGTGCCAGCTCACCAGTTAGCGGGAGTTGGAATGAGCAGTTCTTC; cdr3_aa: CASSPVSGSWNEQFF
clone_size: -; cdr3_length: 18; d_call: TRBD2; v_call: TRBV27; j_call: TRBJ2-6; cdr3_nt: TGTGCCAGCAGTTTACTAGGACTAGTGCCCTCTGGGGCCAACGTCCTGACTTTC; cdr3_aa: CASSLLGLVPSGANVLTF
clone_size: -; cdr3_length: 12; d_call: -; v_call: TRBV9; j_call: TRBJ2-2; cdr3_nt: TGTGCCAGCAGCGTCTTTACCGGGGAGCTGTTTTTT; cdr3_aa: CASSVFTGELFF
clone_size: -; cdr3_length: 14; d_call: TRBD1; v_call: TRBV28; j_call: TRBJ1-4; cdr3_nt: TGTGCCAGCAGGATCCCAGGGGGTTGGGAAAAACTGTTTTTT; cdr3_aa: CASRIPGGWEKLFF
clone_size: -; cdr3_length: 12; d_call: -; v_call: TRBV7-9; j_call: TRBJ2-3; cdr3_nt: TGTGCCAGCAGGCGCATCACAGATACGCAGTATTTT; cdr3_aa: CASRRITDTQYF
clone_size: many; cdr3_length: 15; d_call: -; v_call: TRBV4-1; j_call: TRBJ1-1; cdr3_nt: TGCGCCAGCAGCCTCCGGGCAGGCCTGAACACTGAAGCTTTCTTT; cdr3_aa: CASSLRAGLNTEAFF
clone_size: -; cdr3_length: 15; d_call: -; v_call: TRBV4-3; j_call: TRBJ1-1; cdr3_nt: TGCGCCAGCAGCCTAACTACAGGGCCCGGGACTGAAGCTTTCTTT; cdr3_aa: CASSLTTGPGTEAFF
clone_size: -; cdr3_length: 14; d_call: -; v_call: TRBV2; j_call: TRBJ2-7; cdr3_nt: TGTGCCAGCAGTGAAGAGCAAGGGCGGGGCGAGCAGTACTTC; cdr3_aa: CASSEEQGRGEQYF
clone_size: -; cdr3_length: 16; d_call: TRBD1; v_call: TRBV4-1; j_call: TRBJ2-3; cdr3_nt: TGCGCCAGCAGCCAAGAAGGGACAGGTATATCTAATACGCAGTATTTT; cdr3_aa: CASSQEGTGISNTQYF
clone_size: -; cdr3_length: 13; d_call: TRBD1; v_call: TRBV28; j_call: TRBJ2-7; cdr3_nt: TGTGCCAGCAGTTTTCGACAGGGTCGGGAGCAGTACTTC; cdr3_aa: CASSFRQGREQYF
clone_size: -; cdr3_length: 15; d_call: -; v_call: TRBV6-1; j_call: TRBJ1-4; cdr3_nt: TGTGCCAGCAGCGCAAATCAAGCAACTAATGAAAAACTGTTTTTT; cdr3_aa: CASSANQATNEKLFF
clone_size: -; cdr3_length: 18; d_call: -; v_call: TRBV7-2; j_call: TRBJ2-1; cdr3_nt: TGTGCCAGCAGCTCCCGAAGTAGCGCTTCGATCTCCTACAATGAGCAGTTCTTC; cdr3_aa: CASSSRSSASISYNEQFF
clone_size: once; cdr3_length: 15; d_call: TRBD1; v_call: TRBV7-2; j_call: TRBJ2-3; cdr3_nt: TGTGCCAGCAGCTCGAGGGGGCTTCCCACAGATACGCAGTATTTT; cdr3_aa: CASSSRGLPTDTQYF
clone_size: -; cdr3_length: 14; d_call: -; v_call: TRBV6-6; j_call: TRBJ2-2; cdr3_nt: TGTGCCAGCCTTCGTGGAGGCGGCACCGGGGAGCTGTTTTTT; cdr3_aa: CASLRGGGTGELFF
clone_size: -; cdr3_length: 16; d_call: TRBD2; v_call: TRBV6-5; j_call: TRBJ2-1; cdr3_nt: TGTGCCAGCAGTTACTCGACGGCTAGCGGCTCCCATGAGCAGTTCTTC; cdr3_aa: CASSYSTASGSHEQFF
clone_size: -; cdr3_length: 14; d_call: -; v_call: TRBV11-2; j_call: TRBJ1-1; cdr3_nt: TGTGCCAGCAGCTTAGCTACAGCGAACACTGAAGCTTTCTTT; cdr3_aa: CASSLATANTEAFF
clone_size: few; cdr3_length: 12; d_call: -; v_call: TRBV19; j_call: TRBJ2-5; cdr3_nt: TGTGCCAGTAGTATCCACCAAGAGACCCAGTACTTC; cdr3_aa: CASSIHQETQYF
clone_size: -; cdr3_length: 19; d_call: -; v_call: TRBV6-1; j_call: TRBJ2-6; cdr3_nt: TGTGCCAGCAGTGTATATTACCAGTTCTCAAATTCTGGGGCCAACGTCCTGACTTTC; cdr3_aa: CASSVYYQFSNSGANVLTF
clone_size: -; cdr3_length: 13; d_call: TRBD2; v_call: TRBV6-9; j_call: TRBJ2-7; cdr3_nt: TGTGCCAGCAGAGAGCGGGAGGTGTACGAGCAGTACTTC; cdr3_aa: CASREREVYEQYF
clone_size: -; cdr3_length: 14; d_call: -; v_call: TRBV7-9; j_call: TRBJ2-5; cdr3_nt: TGTGCCAGCGCGGCCGCCATCCGGACGGAGACCCAGTACTTC; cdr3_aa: CASAAAIRTETQYF
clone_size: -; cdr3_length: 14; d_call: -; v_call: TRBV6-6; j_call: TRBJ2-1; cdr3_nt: TGTGCCAGCAAGGTAGGGCCCTCCTACAATGAGCAGTTCTTC; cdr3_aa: CASKVGPSYNEQFF
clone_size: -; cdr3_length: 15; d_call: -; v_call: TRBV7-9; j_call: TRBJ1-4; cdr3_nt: TGTGCCAGCAGCTTAACAGCTTCAACTAATGAAAAACTGTTTTTT; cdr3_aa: CASSLTASTNEKLFF
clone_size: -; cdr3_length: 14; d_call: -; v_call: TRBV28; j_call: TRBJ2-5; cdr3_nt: TGTGCCAGCAGTTTATCGGTGGGCCAAGAGACCCAGTACTTC; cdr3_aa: CASSLSVGQETQYF